The present T cell receptor beta chain was sequenced within a study of sequential checkpoint blockade in melanoma. Across the study: First-line arms were nivolumab then ipilimumab, or the reverse, randomized 1:1. Both treatment sequences were followed by maintenance nivolumab.

Deletions cut 1 base from V and 1 base from J, with 11 bases between. Germline CDR1 reads SGHAT; CDR2 reads FQNNGV. This CDR3 region has 16 residues. This table comes from immunoSEQ multiplex PCR, and its TCRdb copy is limited to in-frame clones, with some not included. Among 30,000 to 45,000 clones, 70% to 90% were seen once, and the ten largest hold roughly an eighth. Specified treatment: randomized to nivolumab then ipilimumab (arm A) or the reverse (arm B). DNA-damaging chemotherapy had not been given to any patient beforehand. This TCR was sampled from a human donor with melanoma. The chain employs TRBV11-2 and TRBJ1-5, with D hard to call. The source was CD8+ T cells sorted from blood (inferred from file names), collected from a patient given nivolumab and ipilimumab in sequence. The CDR3 reads CASSLGVEGSNQPQHF. CDR3 coding DNA: TGTGCCAGCAGCTTAGGGGTGGAGGGCAGCAATCAGCCCCAGCATTTT.